The clone carrying this T cell receptor (beta chain) has more than one count but fewer than ten. This entry comes from a study of response to subunit inactivated influenza vaccine. After removal of 2 bases from V and 2 bases from J, the junction contained 10 bases not matched to a gene. Per the germline V gene, CDR1 is SGHDT and CDR2 is YYEEEE. CDR3 length: 20 residues. TCRdb used MiXCR to reprocess the RT-PCR reads, holding one entry per CDR3 protein. The sample contains a few hundred thousand distinct CDR3 sequences, about 11% of which appear only once. The data also belong to a second study, concerning T cells expressing NK-cell markers. This second study notes: cDNA encoding TCR beta was synthesized via 5'RACE template switching incorporating UMIs. These clonotypes, the leaders elsewhere, also led the CD3+CD56-NKG2C+ fraction in a handful of donors.

Sample: PBMCs from blood, taken on the day of vaccination. The chain recombines TRBV5-6 with TRBJ2-2; 15 nucleotides line up with TRBD2. This clonotype was obtained from a man aged 45-65 years who received an inactivated influenza vaccine. CDR3 nucleotides: TGTGCCAGCAGCTTCATAGGGACTAGCGGGAGGACCGGTAACACCGGGGAGCTGTTTTTT. Translating it yields CASSFIGTSGRTGNTGELFF.